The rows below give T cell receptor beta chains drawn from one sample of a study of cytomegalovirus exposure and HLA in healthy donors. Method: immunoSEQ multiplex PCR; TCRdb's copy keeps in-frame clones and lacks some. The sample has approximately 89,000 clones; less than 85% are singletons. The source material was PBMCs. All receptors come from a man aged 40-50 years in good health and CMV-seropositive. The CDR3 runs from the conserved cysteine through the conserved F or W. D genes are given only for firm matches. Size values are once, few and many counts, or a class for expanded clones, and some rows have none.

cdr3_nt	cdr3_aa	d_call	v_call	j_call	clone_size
TGTGCCATCAGTGAGGAAAAACTTTATGAGCAGTTCTTC	CAISEEKLYEQFF	-	TRBV10-3	TRBJ2-1	-
TGTGCCAGCAGCCAAGTACACGGACAGGGAGGTCAGCCCCAGCATTTT	CASSQVHGQGGQPQHF	TRBD1	TRBV4-2	TRBJ1-5	-
TGTGCCAGCAGTGCCCCGGGACTATCGAGTGAGCAGTTCTTC	CASSAPGLSSEQFF	TRBD2	TRBV28	TRBJ2-1	few
TGTGCCAGCAGTGACCAGGGGATTGGGAATTCACCCCTCCACTTT	CASSDQGIGNSPLHF	-	TRBV9	TRBJ1-6	-
TGTGCCAGCAGTTACGCCGGGGGGGGCCGCGAGCAGTACTTC	CASSYAGGGREQYF	TRBD2	TRBV6-5	TRBJ2-7	-
TGTGCCAGCAGTGTTAGATCGGGGCAAGAGACCCAGTACTTC	CASSVRSGQETQYF	-	TRBV2	TRBJ2-5	-
TGTGCCAGCAGGGGTAGGACAGGGGGGCCGGGCAATCAGCCCCAGCATTTT	CASRGRTGGPGNQPQHF	TRBD1	TRBV5-8	TRBJ1-5	-
TGTGCCAGCAGAACCAGGAATGGAAACACCATATATTTT	CASRTRNGNTIYF	-	TRBV6-1	TRBJ1-3	-
TGTGCCAGCAGCCCTACGGCCCAGCATTTT	CASSPTAQHF	-	TRBV5-8	TRBJ1-5	few
TGCGCCAGCAGCGAGACTAGCGGGAGGTCGGGAGGCGGGGAGCTGTTTTTT	CASSETSGRSGGGELFF	TRBD2	TRBV10-1	TRBJ2-2	-
TGTGCCAGCAGCCCCGATGGTCCTGGGGGCGGCTACACCTTC	CASSPDGPGGGYTF	-	TRBV2	TRBJ1-2	-
TGTGCCACCAGCAGAGATGGGAGGGCCGGCAATGAGCAGTTCTTC	CATSRDGRAGNEQFF	TRBD2	TRBV15	TRBJ2-1	-